The clone carrying this TCR beta chain occurred a few times. Antigen unknown. This entry is derived from a study of identical twins. Broader study findings: Cross-sectional statistics, not tracking of the same donors, supported the conclusions.

MiXCR was run by TCRdb on the 5' RACE reads, yielding one entry per CDR3 protein. This table has fewer than 550,000 distinct CDR3 sequences, approximately 14% appearing once. The same data also went into a second study, on yellow fever vaccine responses in identical twins. From that report: Twins reportedly appeared to share part of their vaccine T cell response while keeping part individual.

Sequenced: CD4+ T cells sorted from blood. The TCR was taken from a woman younger than 35 in good health.

CDR3: CASSQEKKTWTATSTDTQYF. The DNA for the CDR3 is TGTGCCAGCAGCCAAGAAAAGAAAACTTGGACCGCCACTAGCACAGATACGCAGTATTTT. The rearrangement joins TRBV4-2 to TRBJ2-3; D gene uncertain. From germline, CDR1 is LGHNA and CDR2 YNFKEQ. V lost 0 bases and J 0 bases, leaving 22 bases between the germline ends. The CDR3 is 20 residues long.